This TCR beta chain was recovered during a study of shared clonotypes between healthy human individuals (dated by TCRdb to 2018 to 2021). A note on the overall study: A couple of women and a few men aged 18 to 49 years were included in the cohort. To increase sequencing depth and limit assay-specific biases, different laboratories used diverse techniques to prepare libraries and sequence TCR repertoires. To estimate repertoire size and how much clonotypes are shared between individuals, the study performed deep sequencing of blood TCR repertoires from a few healthy adults. Between about 0.85 and 10 billion PBMCs per donor were obtained by leukapheresis. Per donor, three plates each were used for CD4 naive and CD4 memory, two for CD8 naive, and one for CD8 memory.

The paper's findings and limits, for the study overall: Sampling was restricted to blood, and TCR repertoires in tissues likely differ from the TCR repertoires found in blood. Naive subsets generally had larger estimated clonotype richness than memory subsets. Across a few donors, about 5.2% of naive CD4, 3% to 3.5% of naive CD8, 2.3% of memory CD4, and over 0.35% of memory CD8 clonotypes were shared. Even with the large sequencing depth, rarefaction of the sorted-subset datasets indicated that sequencing was incomplete. Because the study included a small number of donors, the genetic and exposure-history diversity represented was limited. Compared with non-shared clonotypes, the clonotypes found in all four sorted-subset donors had higher generation probabilities. Pairwise subsampling led to the expectation that sequencing depth would affect the degree of clonotype sharing among donors.

TCR CDR3 regions were amplified from genomic DNA by multiplex PCR using the deep immunoSEQ assay. For each cell subset, the extracted genomic DNA was distributed evenly across all wells of several immunoSEQ 96-well plates, and each plate served as one replicate. For sorted subsets, approximately 200 ng of genomic DNA, equivalent to 30,000 or so T cell genomes, went into each replicate PCR. Purified libraries were measured with a Qubit 3.0 fluorometer, size-checked on a Bioanalyzer 2100, and measured again with the KAPA Library Quantification kit. Every immunoSEQ 96-well plate was sequenced on a separate single-read 150-cycle Illumina NextSeq 550 flow cell. On the study's bioinformatics: Because the immunoSEQ output included only junctional sequences and no quality scores, the filtering could not be the same as the filtering used for full-length reads. To assign V/J genes and CDR3, sequences were annotated using PyIR, a Python wrapper for IgBLAST v1.9, with IMGT germline references. Reads were removed for weak V/J assignments (E-value above 1e-6), missing CDR3, stop codons, out-of-frame junctions, or ambiguous translated residues. V3J clonotypes were defined by identical inferred V gene, J gene, and CDR3 amino acid sequence. Percentage overlap between repertoires was computed as shared unique clonotypes divided by the size of the smaller repertoire. Repertoire richness was assessed with RTK rarefaction, the Chao1 estimator, and Recon v2.1 estimates of unobserved clonotypes. Generation probabilities were computed with OLGA for all TCRbeta clonotypes obtained by the gDNA method from four donors. Entries here come from immuneACCESS through TCRdb and include only in-frame sequences with V and J called. Some clones fail to appear in such tables; in the studies checked, an unresolved V gene covers under half of the shortfall, and the cause of the remainder is unknown. V, J and clone size were drawn from that table, and D and trimming were deduced from the DNA. The sample yields about 550,000 clones; roughly 96% were counted once. The ten largest clones add up to about 0.11% of the sample.

As regards this clone: Its antigen target is currently unknown. The record has no base qualities; no much larger clone is one base away.

The junction carries 17 bases between V and J, which are trimmed by 5 bases and 4 bases respectively. The CDR1 and CDR2 encoded by the germline V gene (reference sequence) are LNHNV and YYDKDF. Including the terminal cysteine and phenylalanine, the CDR3 comprises 15 residues. Just CDR3 DNA is preserved here, 45 bases in frame from base 1. For the CD8 naive samples, CD45RO-negative cells were positively selected for CCR7, yielding a CD45RA+CCR7+ population from which TemRA cells were excluded. Donors were healthy HIV-negative adults with no recently reported acute infections or vaccinations. Every donor was a Caucasian adult residing in Nashville, Tennessee, USA. Blood was collected by leukapheresis, and PBMCs were isolated by Ficoll-Histopaque density gradient centrifugation and then cryopreserved in liquid nitrogen vapor phase. Analytical flow cytometry was used to check the purity and quantity of each magnetically sorted T cell population. Genomic DNA was isolated from each sorted fraction and quantified by UV absorbance on a Nanodrop 2000c.

Sequencing used naive CD8+ T cells sorted from blood. The cell subset or site label, read with the paper, signifies: CD45RA+CCR7+. This chain joins TRBV15 to TRBJ1-2; there is no confident call for the D gene. This clonotype originated in a woman aged 25 to 39 in good health. The DNA sequence follows: TGTGCCACCAGCCCGACACCATTGGGTGCCTATGGCTACACCTTC. Its protein reads: CATSPTPLGAYGYTF.